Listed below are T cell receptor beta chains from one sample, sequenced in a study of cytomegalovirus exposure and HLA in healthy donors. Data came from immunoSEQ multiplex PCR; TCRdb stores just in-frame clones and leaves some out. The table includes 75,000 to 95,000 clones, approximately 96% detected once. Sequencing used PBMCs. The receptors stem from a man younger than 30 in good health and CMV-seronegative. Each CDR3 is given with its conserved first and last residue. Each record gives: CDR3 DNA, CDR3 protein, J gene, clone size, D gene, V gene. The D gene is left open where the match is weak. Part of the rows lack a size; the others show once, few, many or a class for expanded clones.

CDR3nt: TGTGCCTGGAGCGATACTAGCGGGAGAGCGGGCGAGCAGTTCTTC; CDR3aa: CAWSDTSGRAGEQFF; j_gene: TRBJ2-1; abundance: .; d_gene: TRBD2; v_gene: TRBV30
CDR3nt: TGTGCCAGCAGTTATAGTCATGTGGGCGATCAGCCCCAGCATTTT; CDR3aa: CASSYSHVGDQPQHF; j_gene: TRBJ1-5; abundance: .; d_gene: .; v_gene: TRBV6-6
CDR3nt: TGTGCCAGCAGGCTCCCCGGGACAGGGGGTGAAAAACTGTTTTTT; CDR3aa: CASRLPGTGGEKLFF; j_gene: TRBJ1-4; abundance: .; d_gene: TRBD1; v_gene: TRBV6-1
CDR3nt: TGTGCCAGCAGCGGTGACAGGACCCCTAACTATGGCTACACCTTC; CDR3aa: CASSGDRTPNYGYTF; j_gene: TRBJ1-2; abundance: .; d_gene: .; v_gene: TRBV6-1
CDR3nt: TGTGCCAGCAGTCACAACGAGGGAGAAGCTTTCTTT; CDR3aa: CASSHNEGEAFF; j_gene: TRBJ1-1; abundance: .; d_gene: .; v_gene: TRBV9
CDR3nt: TGTGCCTGGGACAGGGGTGGGAATGAAAAACTGTTTTTT; CDR3aa: CAWDRGGNEKLFF; j_gene: TRBJ1-4; abundance: .; d_gene: TRBD1; v_gene: TRBV30
CDR3nt: TGTGCCACCAGCAGAGCCGTGAACACTGAAGCTTTCTTT; CDR3aa: CATSRAVNTEAFF; j_gene: TRBJ1-1; abundance: .; d_gene: .; v_gene: TRBV15
CDR3nt: TGTGCCAGCTCACCATGGGAGGAGACCCAGTACTTC; CDR3aa: CASSPWEETQYF; j_gene: TRBJ2-5; abundance: .; d_gene: .; v_gene: TRBV18
CDR3nt: TGTGCCAGCAGCCGGGGACTAGCCCAGTTCTTC; CDR3aa: CASSRGLAQFF; j_gene: TRBJ2-1; abundance: .; d_gene: TRBD2; v_gene: TRBV5-6
CDR3nt: TGTGCCAGCAGCTTTTCCATGGCAGGTGAGCAGTTCTTC; CDR3aa: CASSFSMAGEQFF; j_gene: TRBJ2-1; abundance: .; d_gene: .; v_gene: TRBV5-6
CDR3nt: TGTGCCAGCACCTTCTCTCCAGTCGAGGGGGGGCAAGAGACCCAGTACTTC; CDR3aa: CASTFSPVEGGQETQYF; j_gene: TRBJ2-5; abundance: .; d_gene: .; v_gene: TRBV7-9
CDR3nt: TGTGCCAGCAGTGAGGGGGGATGGGTCAATGAGCAGTTCTTC; CDR3aa: CASSEGGWVNEQFF; j_gene: TRBJ2-1; abundance: .; d_gene: .; v_gene: TRBV6-1
CDR3nt: TGTGCCAGCAGCGCCACAGGGGAAGACGAGCAGTACTTC; CDR3aa: CASSATGEDEQYF; j_gene: TRBJ2-7; abundance: .; d_gene: TRBD1; v_gene: TRBV27
CDR3nt: TGTGCCAGCAGCTTATCGGTTTACAATGAGCAGTTCTTC; CDR3aa: CASSLSVYNEQFF; j_gene: TRBJ2-1; abundance: .; d_gene: .; v_gene: TRBV11-2
CDR3nt: TGTGCCAGCAGTGATGACAGAGGCACAGATACGCAGTATTTT; CDR3aa: CASSDDRGTDTQYF; j_gene: TRBJ2-3; abundance: .; d_gene: .; v_gene: TRBV9
CDR3nt: TGTGCCAGCAGTGACTACTCCGGGGAGCTGTTTTTT; CDR3aa: CASSDYSGELFF; j_gene: TRBJ2-2; abundance: .; d_gene: .; v_gene: TRBV6-4
CDR3nt: TGCGCCAGCAGCTTGATCCTCGGGCTAGCGGGAGTATTCAATGAGCAGTTCTTC; CDR3aa: CASSLILGLAGVFNEQFF; j_gene: TRBJ2-1; abundance: .; d_gene: TRBD2; v_gene: TRBV5-1
CDR3nt: TGTGCCAGCAGCCCCGACAGGGTCGAGCAGTACTTC; CDR3aa: CASSPDRVEQYF; j_gene: TRBJ2-7; abundance: .; d_gene: TRBD1; v_gene: TRBV5-4
CDR3nt: TGTGCCTGGAGTGTAGTTCTAACCTACAATGAGCAGTTCTTC; CDR3aa: CAWSVVLTYNEQFF; j_gene: TRBJ2-1; abundance: .; d_gene: .; v_gene: TRBV30
CDR3nt: TGTGCCAGCAGTTTACCAGGGACAGGGGGGTACGAGCAGTACTTC; CDR3aa: CASSLPGTGGYEQYF; j_gene: TRBJ2-7; abundance: .; d_gene: TRBD1; v_gene: TRBV27
CDR3nt: TGTGCCTGGTCCGCGGGGGGAAACACCATATATTTT; CDR3aa: CAWSAGGNTIYF; j_gene: TRBJ1-3; abundance: .; d_gene: .; v_gene: TRBV30
CDR3nt: TGTGCCAGCAGCTCGAGGGAGGGCCCCACAGATACGCAGTATTTT; CDR3aa: CASSSREGPTDTQYF; j_gene: TRBJ2-3; abundance: .; d_gene: TRBD2; v_gene: TRBV11-3
CDR3nt: TGTGCCAGCAGTTTAGACAGGGGAGATGCAACTAATGAAAAACTGTTTTTT; CDR3aa: CASSLDRGDATNEKLFF; j_gene: TRBJ1-4; abundance: once; d_gene: TRBD1; v_gene: TRBV27
CDR3nt: TGTGCCACCAGCAGTCGGGGGACCCGGGGCGAAGCTTTCTTT; CDR3aa: CATSSRGTRGEAFF; j_gene: TRBJ1-1; abundance: .; d_gene: .; v_gene: TRBV15
CDR3nt: TGTGCCAGCCGAGCAGGGACCGGGGAGCTGTTTTTT; CDR3aa: CASRAGTGELFF; j_gene: TRBJ2-2; abundance: .; d_gene: .; v_gene: TRBV5-4
CDR3nt: TGTGCCAGTAGTGCGACAGTTCTCGGTGAAAAACTGTTTTTT; CDR3aa: CASSATVLGEKLFF; j_gene: TRBJ1-4; abundance: .; d_gene: .; v_gene: TRBV19
CDR3nt: TGTGCCAGCAGCTCATTAGGGGGAGCGGACACTGAAGCTTTCTTT; CDR3aa: CASSSLGGADTEAFF; j_gene: TRBJ1-1; abundance: .; d_gene: .; v_gene: TRBV11-3
CDR3nt: TGTGCCAGCAGCTCCACAGAACAGGACAGCTACAATGAGCAGTTCTTC; CDR3aa: CASSSTEQDSYNEQFF; j_gene: TRBJ2-1; abundance: .; d_gene: .; v_gene: TRBV11-2
CDR3nt: TGTGCCAGCAGTACGCTCAGGGGAAGCAATCAGCCCCAGCATTTT; CDR3aa: CASSTLRGSNQPQHF; j_gene: TRBJ1-5; abundance: few; d_gene: .; v_gene: TRBV28
CDR3nt: TGTGCCAGCAGCTTAAGGTCGGGGACTTTAAACATTCAGTACTTC; CDR3aa: CASSLRSGTLNIQYF; j_gene: TRBJ2-4; abundance: .; d_gene: .; v_gene: TRBV11-3
CDR3nt: TGTGCCAGCAGCTCCCCGGGACAGAACTACGAGCAGTACTTC; CDR3aa: CASSSPGQNYEQYF; j_gene: TRBJ2-7; abundance: .; d_gene: TRBD1; v_gene: TRBV5-5
CDR3nt: TGTGCCAGCAGCCCTACCGGACAGGGACATGGCTACACCTTC; CDR3aa: CASSPTGQGHGYTF; j_gene: TRBJ1-2; abundance: .; d_gene: TRBD1; v_gene: TRBV7-2
CDR3nt: TGCGCCAGCAGCTTGGTAGCAGGGGAAAATGAAAAACTGTTTTTT; CDR3aa: CASSLVAGENEKLFF; j_gene: TRBJ1-4; abundance: .; d_gene: .; v_gene: TRBV5-1
CDR3nt: TGCGCCAGCAGCCAACTAGCGTCTGCCTACAATGAGCAGTTCTTC; CDR3aa: CASSQLASAYNEQFF; j_gene: TRBJ2-1; abundance: .; d_gene: .; v_gene: TRBV4-3
CDR3nt: TGCGCCAGCAGTGGCGGCAGGGGAATTCTAGGCTACACCTTC; CDR3aa: CASSGGRGILGYTF; j_gene: TRBJ1-2; abundance: .; d_gene: .; v_gene: TRBV10-2
CDR3nt: TGTGCCAGCAGCTGGGCTTCCGGACAGGGGAATGAAAAACTGTTTTTT; CDR3aa: CASSWASGQGNEKLFF; j_gene: TRBJ1-4; abundance: .; d_gene: TRBD1; v_gene: TRBV5-4
CDR3nt: TGTGCCAGCAGTGCCAGGACAGGGATGGACACCGGGGAGCTGTTTTTT; CDR3aa: CASSARTGMDTGELFF; j_gene: TRBJ2-2; abundance: .; d_gene: TRBD1; v_gene: TRBV27
CDR3nt: TGTGCCAGCCGCGTTATGACAGTCTACACTGAAGCTTTCTTT; CDR3aa: CASRVMTVYTEAFF; j_gene: TRBJ1-1; abundance: once; d_gene: .; v_gene: TRBV7-9
CDR3nt: TGTGCCATCAGTGAGGAGGACTACACAGATACGCAGTATTTT; CDR3aa: CAISEEDYTDTQYF; j_gene: TRBJ2-3; abundance: .; d_gene: .; v_gene: TRBV10-3
CDR3nt: TGTGCCAGCAGAAGCCCTAGGAGGAATGAAAAACTGTTTTTT; CDR3aa: CASRSPRRNEKLFF; j_gene: TRBJ1-4; abundance: .; d_gene: .; v_gene: TRBV27
CDR3nt: TGTGCCACCCGACGACAGAACTATGGCTACACCTTC; CDR3aa: CATRRQNYGYTF; j_gene: TRBJ1-2; abundance: .; d_gene: .; v_gene: TRBV6-6
CDR3nt: TGTGCCAGCAGCTTAATCAGATCGGAGGCTTTCTTT; CDR3aa: CASSLIRSEAFF; j_gene: TRBJ1-1; abundance: .; d_gene: .; v_gene: TRBV7-9
CDR3nt: TGTGCCAGCAGTGGTTTCTCTGAAGCTTTCTTT; CDR3aa: CASSGFSEAFF; j_gene: TRBJ1-1; abundance: .; d_gene: .; v_gene: TRBV2
CDR3nt: TGTGCCAGCAGCAAACCCGGACAGGGAGAAGAGACCCAGTACTTC; CDR3aa: CASSKPGQGEETQYF; j_gene: TRBJ2-5; abundance: .; d_gene: TRBD1; v_gene: TRBV6-5
CDR3nt: TGTGCCAGCAGCTTAGCGGGGCAAGGTACGGCTTTCTTT; CDR3aa: CASSLAGQGTAFF; j_gene: TRBJ1-1; abundance: .; d_gene: .; v_gene: TRBV7-9
CDR3nt: TGTGCCAGCAGCTTAGGACTAGCGGGTAAACGGCAGTTCTTC; CDR3aa: CASSLGLAGKRQFF; j_gene: TRBJ2-1; abundance: .; d_gene: TRBD2; v_gene: TRBV7-2
CDR3nt: TGTGCCAGTAGTAGTACAGGGCGGGAGCAGTACTTC; CDR3aa: CASSSTGREQYF; j_gene: TRBJ2-7; abundance: .; d_gene: .; v_gene: TRBV19
CDR3nt: TGCAGCGTTGTAATGGGGCTGGAGACCCAGTACTTC; CDR3aa: CSVVMGLETQYF; j_gene: TRBJ2-5; abundance: .; d_gene: .; v_gene: TRBV29-1
CDR3nt: TGTGCCAGTAGTAAGACAGACGTTAGCTATGGCTACACCTTC; CDR3aa: CASSKTDVSYGYTF; j_gene: TRBJ1-2; abundance: .; d_gene: .; v_gene: TRBV19
CDR3nt: TGTGCCAGCACCCCCCTGAGGGCTGGAGGGAAACTGTTTTTT; CDR3aa: CASTPLRAGGKLFF; j_gene: TRBJ1-4; abundance: .; d_gene: .; v_gene: TRBV7-2
CDR3nt: TGTGCCATCACGGGACAGGGGACAGATACGCAGTATTTT; CDR3aa: CAITGQGTDTQYF; j_gene: TRBJ2-3; abundance: .; d_gene: TRBD1; v_gene: TRBV10-3
CDR3nt: TGTGCCAGCAGCTTATATCCGGGAGGAAGCACAGATACGCAGTATTTT; CDR3aa: CASSLYPGGSTDTQYF; j_gene: TRBJ2-3; abundance: .; d_gene: TRBD2; v_gene: TRBV7-9